This T cell receptor (beta chain) was recovered during a study of T cells after yellow fever vaccination. TCRdb independently ran MiXCR on the 5' RACE reads; one entry per CDR3 protein. The sample gives nearly 550,000 distinct CDR3 sequences, about 19% of which show up once; approximately 15% is in the top ten. Source: PBMCs, taken 15 days after the yellow fever booster vaccination. The clonotype originates from a man aged 30-40 years who received the YFV17D yellow fever vaccine.

In DNA, the CDR3 is TGTGCCAGCAGGGACGGGACCTACGAGCAGTACTTC. The encoded protein is CASRDGTYEQYF. The gene calls are TRBV25-1 and TRBJ2-7, with a weak D call TRBD2 (5 bases). V dropped 6 bases and J dropped 2 bases, with 8 bases sitting between them. From germline, CDR1 is MGHDK and CDR2 SYGVNS. The CDR3 covers 12 residues.